The 8 T cell receptor beta chains presented below share a single source sample, sequenced in a study of blood T cell repertoires in COVID-19. Assay used: immunoSEQ multiplex PCR; TCRdb lists only in-frame clones, some missing. The sample contains under 95,000 clones, over 75% of which appear only once. Sequencing input: peripheral blood. The receptor source for this set is a woman older than 75 with acute or convalescent COVID-19.

V gene TRBV7-2 combines with J gene TRBJ1-2; TRBD1 matches at 9 bases. CDR1 and CDR2 from the germline V gene are SGHTA and FQGNSA. The CDR3 is 15 amino acids. V shed 5 bases, J shed 8 bases, and the junction held 12 bases outside the gene matches. As DNA, the CDR3 is TGTGCCAGCAGCCTGGGACAGGGAGGCCTGGTCGGCTACACCTTC. Amino acid sequence: CASSLGQGGLVGYTF.

The J gene is TRBJ1-5, the V gene TRBV28; D is undetermined. The V gene lost 5 bases and the J gene lost 0 bases, with 20 bases spanning the gap. Germline V gives CDR1 MDHEN, CDR2 SYDVKM. This CDR3 contains 18 residues. CDR3 residues: CASSLARLSDNSNQPQHF. The CDR3 DNA is TGTGCCAGCAGTCTAGCTCGATTGTCTGATAATAGCAATCAGCCCCAGCATTTT.

This clone was counted a single time. This chain joins TRBV29-1 and TRBJ1-5, with TRBD1 as a possible D gene (6 bases). CDR3 length: 14 amino acids. Germline V gene lookup returns CDR1 SQVTM and CDR2 ANQGSEA. Trimming cost V 4 bases and J 3 bases, with 13 bases left between them. CDR3 loop: CSVAGKGDNQPQHF. The DNA of the CDR3 is TGCAGCGTTGCCGGCAAGGGGGACAATCAGCCCCAGCATTTT. Using reference TRBV29-1 and TRBJ1-5 for the parts outside the CDR3, the full variable domain is SAVISQKPSRDICQRGTSLTIQCQVDSQVTMMFWYRQQPGQSLTLIATANQGSEATYESGFVIDKFPISRPNLTFSTLTVSNMSPEDSSIYLCSVAGKGDNQPQHFGDGTRLSIL.

J is TRBJ2-1 and V is TRBV19; D not certain. This CDR3 has 14 amino acids. The germline CDR1 and CDR2 sequences are LNHDA and SQIVND (reference sequence). The V gene lost 7 bases and the J gene lost 4 bases, with 14 bases spanning the gap. CDR3 in amino acids: CASNTANPYNEQFF. In DNA form, the CDR3 reads TGTGCCAGTAATACAGCTAATCCTTACAATGAGCAGTTCTTC.

V usage is TRBV19 and J usage is TRBJ1-2, with D unclear. Trimming took off 5 bases at V and 4 bases at J, with 17 bases between the two ends. The CDR3 has 15 amino acids. Per germline, CDR1 LNHDA and CDR2 SQIVND (reference sequence). The CDR3 DNA reads TGTGCCAGTAGTCCCCCCAACAGACCAGTCTATGGCTACACCTTC. Amino acids: CASSPPNRPVYGYTF.

This chain connects TRBV5-1 to TRBJ2-3, with 9 nucleotides matching TRBD2. CDR1 is SGHRS, CDR2 YFSETQ, per germline. The CDR3 contains 15 residues. With V trimmed by 2 bases and J by 5 bases, 6 bases remained unmatched. The CDR3 spells CASSFSGGPGDTQYF. In DNA form, the CDR3 reads TGCGCCAGCAGCTTCAGCGGGGGGCCCGGAGATACGCAGTATTTT. The full variable domain, completed using reference TRBV5-1 and TRBJ2-3, is KAGVTQTPRYLIKTRGQQVTLSCSPISGHRSVSWYQQTPGQGLQFLFEYFSETQRNKGNFPGRFSGRQFSNSRSEMNVSTLELGDSALYLCASSFSGGPGDTQYFGPGTRLTVL.

This chain joins TRBV10-1 and TRBJ2-1; the match to TRBD2 covers 9 bases. With V trimmed by 5 bases and J by 6 bases, 8 bases remained unmatched. CDR3 length: 15 residues. The V gene's germline CDR1 is WNHNN and CDR2 SYGVQD (reference sequence). CDR3 in amino acids: CASSTTSGSANEQFF. DNA of the CDR3: TGCGCCAGCAGTACTACTAGCGGGTCGGCCAATGAGCAGTTCTTC.

The rearrangement links TRBV6-2 or TRBV6-3 to TRBJ1-1; maybe TRBD1 (6 bases). The CDR3 spans 16 residues. Germline values: CDR1 MNHEY, CDR2 SVGEGT. V was cut by 5 bases and J by 3 bases, with 19 bases left in between. This CDR3 reads CASSPAQGGGDTEAFF. CDR3 nucleotides: TGTGCCAGCAGTCCCGCTCAAGGGGGGGGTGACACTGAAGCTTTCTTT.